This paragraph reports one T cell receptor (beta chain). Its matching antigen is unknown. Unsorted PBMC contributed approximately 300 ng DNA, 25,000 to 35,000 T cell genomes, to each replicate PCR. The repertoire was sequenced with immunoSEQ multiplex PCR; TCRdb's copy has only in-frame clones and lacks some. Of over 400,000 clones detected, about 85% appear once; the ten largest clones hold over 9.5%. This record comes from a study of shared clonotypes between healthy human individuals. Study as a whole: Donors consisted of a couple of women and three men between 18 and 49.

Findings and limits, study-wide: Clonotype sharing among donors likely depends on sequencing depth.

The CDR3 sequence is 17 residues long. Germline CDR1 is MDHEN and CDR2 is SYDVKM. The V and J ends lost 11 bases and 0 bases, in that order; junction bases with no gene match: 9. The specimen was PBMCs. The receptor was derived from a woman aged 40 to 50 in good health. Some clones in this sample may be carry-over from other donors' samples. The chain combines TRBV28 with TRBJ2-2; TRBD2 matches at 13 bases. The CDR3 loop is CAGGTSGRAPNTGELFF. The CDR3 coding sequence is TGTGCCGGAGGAACTAGCGGGAGGGCCCCGAACACCGGGGAGCTGTTTTTT.